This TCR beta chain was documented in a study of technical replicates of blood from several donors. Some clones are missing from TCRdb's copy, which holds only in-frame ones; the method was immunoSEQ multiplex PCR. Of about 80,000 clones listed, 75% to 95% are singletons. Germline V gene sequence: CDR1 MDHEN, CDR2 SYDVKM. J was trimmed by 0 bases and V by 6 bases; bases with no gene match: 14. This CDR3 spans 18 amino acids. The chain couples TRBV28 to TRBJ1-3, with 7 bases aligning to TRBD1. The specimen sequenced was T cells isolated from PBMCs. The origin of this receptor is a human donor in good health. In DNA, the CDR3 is TGTGCCAGCAGCAGGCGGACAGGTGATCTTTACTCTGGAAACACCATATATTTT. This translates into CASSRRTGDLYSGNTIYF.